This entry is about one TCR beta chain. Antigen unknown. The CDR3 ends on some other residue instead of the conserved phenylalanine or tryptophan, so this is likely a read error. CDR1 and CDR2 from the germline V gene are MNHNY and SVGAGI (reference sequence). The CDR3 length is 13 residues. This sample is part of a study of tumor-infiltrating lymphocytes in primary liver carcinoma. Overall study findings and caveats: About 8-25% of top clones, no more, were shared by all five regions.

Constant-region priming of about 500 ng total RNA yielded TCR beta cDNA. Three-round nested multiplex PCR performed with slightly modified ARM-PCR produced the TCR beta libraries. Running ten to eleven cycles apiece, the first two PCR rounds relied on TRBV1-TRBV30 forward primers together with a C-beta reverse primer. A single record per CDR3 protein comes from TCRdb applying MiXCR to the multiplex PCR reads. The sample lists about 74,000 distinct CDR3 sequences; roughly two thirds were seen once. From about 20-30 mg of unsorted bulk tissue, DNA and RNA were co-extracted together. By surgical resection, the patients were treated for their primary liver carcinoma. The authors sampled five separate regions per tumor.

The sequencing input was liver tumor tissue from sampling region 4. The subset denotes: tumor region T4, right-lateral pole. The chain joins TRBV6-6 to TRBJ2-1; TRBD1 matches at 9 bases. The J call may be wrong; the DNA end is better matched by TRBJ2-7. The TCR sequence derives from a man in his forties or fifties with primary liver carcinoma and hepatitis B virus infection. CDR3 protein: CAGSPGQGRGQYL. DNA for the CDR3: TGTGCCGGCTCGCCGGGACAGGGAAGGGGGCAGTACCTC.